The subject of this entry is one TCR beta chain. The sample belongs to a study of blood T cell repertoires in COVID-19. Overall study context: The cDNA or gDNA used as material had been derived from T cells, B-cell-depleted T cells, or PBMCs.

V dropped 2 bases and J dropped 2; count of bases not matched to a gene: 4. Germline CDR1 and CDR2: MNHEY and SVGAGI. CDR3 size: 15 residues. Original methodology: Amplification of reference gene primers was used by the study to estimate nucleated cell counts. Some clones are missing from TCRdb's copy, which holds only in-frame ones; the method was immunoSEQ multiplex PCR. V and J calls plus clone size are reproduced from that table; the DNA served to infer D and trimming. The sample lists about 35,000 clones; around three quarters were seen once. The chain joins TRBV6-5 to TRBJ2-3, with 7 bases lining up with TRBD2. This TCR was recovered from a woman in her 70s with acute or convalescent COVID-19. Sequenced material: peripheral blood. This chain's CDR3 is CASSYQGLVTDTQYF. The CDR3 nucleotides read TGTGCCAGCAGTTACCAAGGACTAGTCACAGATACGCAGTATTTT.